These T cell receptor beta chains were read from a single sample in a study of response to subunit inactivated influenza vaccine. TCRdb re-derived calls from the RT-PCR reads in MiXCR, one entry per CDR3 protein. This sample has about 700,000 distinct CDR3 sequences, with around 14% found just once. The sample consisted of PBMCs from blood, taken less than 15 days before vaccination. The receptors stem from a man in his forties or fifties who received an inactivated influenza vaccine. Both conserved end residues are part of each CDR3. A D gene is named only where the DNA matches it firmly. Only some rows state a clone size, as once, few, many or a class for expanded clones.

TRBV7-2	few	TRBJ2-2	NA	CASSREGELFF	TGTGCCAGCAGCCGGGAGGGGGAGCTGTTTTTT
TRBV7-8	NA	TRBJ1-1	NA	CASSEDSENTEAFF	TGTGCCAGCAGCGAGGACAGCGAGAACACTGAAGCTTTCTTT
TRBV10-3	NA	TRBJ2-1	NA	CAIGGYNEQFF	TGTGCCATCGGGGGCTACAATGAGCAGTTCTTC
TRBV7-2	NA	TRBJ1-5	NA	CASSLQDSNQPQHF	TGTGCCAGCAGCTTACAGGATAGCAATCAGCCCCAGCATTTT
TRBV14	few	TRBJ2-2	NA	CASSFTPGELFF	TGTGCCAGCAGTTTCACCCCCGGGGAGCTGTTTTTT
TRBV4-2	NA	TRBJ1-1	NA	CASSQDNLNTEAFF	TGTGCCAGCAGCCAAGACAACTTAAACACTGAAGCTTTCTTT
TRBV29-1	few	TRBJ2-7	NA	CSVEGQESSYEQYF	TGCAGCGTTGAGGGTCAGGAGAGCTCCTACGAGCAGTACTTC
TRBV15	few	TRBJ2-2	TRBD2	CATSFLAGGTGELFF	TGTGCCACCAGCTTTTTAGCGGGGGGGACCGGGGAGCTGTTTTTT
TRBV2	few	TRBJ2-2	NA	CASTGQDTGELFF	TGTGCCAGCACCGGGCAGGACACCGGGGAGCTGTTTTTT
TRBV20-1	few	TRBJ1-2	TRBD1	CSASSGGTGANGYTF	TGCAGTGCTAGTAGTGGTGGGACAGGAGCTAATGGCTACACCTTC
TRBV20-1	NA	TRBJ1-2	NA	CSARMGGYTF	TGCAGTGCTAGAATGGGTGGCTACACCTTC
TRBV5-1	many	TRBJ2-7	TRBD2	CASSLGASGSYEQYF	TGCGCCAGCAGCTTGGGGGCTAGCGGGAGCTACGAGCAGTACTTC
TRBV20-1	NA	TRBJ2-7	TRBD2	CSANLRGGGYEQYF	TGCAGTGCTAATCTCCGGGGGGGTGGCTACGAGCAGTACTTC
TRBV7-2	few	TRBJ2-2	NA	CASSFSRVEELFF	TGTGCCAGCAGCTTTAGCAGGGTGGAGGAGCTGTTTTTT
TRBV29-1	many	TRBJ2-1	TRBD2	CSVIGLAEYNEQFF	TGCAGCGTTATAGGACTAGCGGAGTACAATGAGCAGTTCTTC
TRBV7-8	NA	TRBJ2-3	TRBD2	CASSHRALETSGVRTDTQYF	TGTGCCAGCAGCCACCGTGCCTTAGAGACTAGCGGCGTCCGCACAGATACGCAGTATTTT
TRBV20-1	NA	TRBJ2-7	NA	CSAREGRTLPSYEQYF	TGCAGTGCTAGAGAAGGGCGAACATTACCGTCCTACGAGCAGTACTTC